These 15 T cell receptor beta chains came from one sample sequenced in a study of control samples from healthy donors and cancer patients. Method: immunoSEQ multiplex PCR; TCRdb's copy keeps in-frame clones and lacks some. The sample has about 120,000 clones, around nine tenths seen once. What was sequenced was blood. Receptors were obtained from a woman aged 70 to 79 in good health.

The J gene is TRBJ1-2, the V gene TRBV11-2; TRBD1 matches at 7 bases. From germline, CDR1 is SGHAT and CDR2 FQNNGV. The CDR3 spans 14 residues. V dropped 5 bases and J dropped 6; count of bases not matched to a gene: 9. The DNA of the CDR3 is TGTGCCAGCAGCCCTACGACAGGGAGGGATGGCTACACCTTC. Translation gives CASSPTTGRDGYTF.

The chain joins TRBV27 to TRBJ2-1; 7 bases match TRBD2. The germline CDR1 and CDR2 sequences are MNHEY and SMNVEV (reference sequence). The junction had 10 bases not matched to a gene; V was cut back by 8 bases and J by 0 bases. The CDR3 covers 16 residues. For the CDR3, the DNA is TGTGCCAGCCAAGTGGGAGGGTCTAGCTCCTACAATGAGCAGTTCTTC. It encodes CASQVGGSSSYNEQFF.

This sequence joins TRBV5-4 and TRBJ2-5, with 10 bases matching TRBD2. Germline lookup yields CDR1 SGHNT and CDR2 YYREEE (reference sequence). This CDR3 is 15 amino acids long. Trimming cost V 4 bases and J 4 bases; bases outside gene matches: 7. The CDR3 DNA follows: TGTGCCAGCAGCAGTAGCGGGGGGCCGGGAGAGACCCAGTACTTC. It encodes CASSSSGGPGETQYF.

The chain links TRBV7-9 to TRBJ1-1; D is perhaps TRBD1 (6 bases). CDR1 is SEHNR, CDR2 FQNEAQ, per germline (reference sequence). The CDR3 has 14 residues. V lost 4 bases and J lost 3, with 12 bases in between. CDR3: CASSSQGWDTEAFF. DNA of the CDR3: TGTGCCAGCAGCTCACAGGGTTGGGACACTGAAGCTTTCTTT.

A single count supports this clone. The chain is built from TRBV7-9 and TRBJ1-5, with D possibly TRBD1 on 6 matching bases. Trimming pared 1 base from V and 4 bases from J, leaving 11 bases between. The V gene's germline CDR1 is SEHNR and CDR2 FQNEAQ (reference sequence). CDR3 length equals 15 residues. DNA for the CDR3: TGTGCCAGCAGCTTAGGCGACAGGTTAAATCAGCCCCAGCATTTT. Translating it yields CASSLGDRLNQPQHF.

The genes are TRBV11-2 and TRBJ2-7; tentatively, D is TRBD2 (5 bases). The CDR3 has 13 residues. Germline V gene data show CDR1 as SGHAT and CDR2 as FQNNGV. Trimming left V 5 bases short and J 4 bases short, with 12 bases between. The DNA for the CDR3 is TGTGCCAGCAGCCGACCCCGGGAATACGAGCAGTACTTC. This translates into CASSRPREYEQYF.

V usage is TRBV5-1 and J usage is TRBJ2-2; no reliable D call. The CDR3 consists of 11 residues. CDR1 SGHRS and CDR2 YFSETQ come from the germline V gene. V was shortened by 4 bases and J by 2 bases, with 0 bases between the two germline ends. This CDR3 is CASSNTGELFF. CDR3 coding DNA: TGCGCCAGCAGCAACACCGGGGAGCTGTTTTTT.

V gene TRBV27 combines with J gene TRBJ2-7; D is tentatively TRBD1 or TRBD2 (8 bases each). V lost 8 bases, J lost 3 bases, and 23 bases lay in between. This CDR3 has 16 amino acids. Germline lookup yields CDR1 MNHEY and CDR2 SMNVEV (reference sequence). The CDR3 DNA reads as TGTGCCAGCCGCCCGGGGGGGGGACAGGTCTACTACGAGCAGTACTTC. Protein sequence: CASRPGGGQVYYEQYF.

The CDR3 reads CASRRESSYEQYF. The CDR3 DNA reads TGTGCCAGCAGAAGAGAGAGCTCCTACGAGCAGTACTTC. The V gene is TRBV4-2, the J gene TRBJ2-7, with D uncertain. This CDR3 is built from 13 residues. V lost 6 bases and J lost 0, with 9 bases in between. Looked up from germline, CDR1 is LGHNA and CDR2 is YNFKEQ.

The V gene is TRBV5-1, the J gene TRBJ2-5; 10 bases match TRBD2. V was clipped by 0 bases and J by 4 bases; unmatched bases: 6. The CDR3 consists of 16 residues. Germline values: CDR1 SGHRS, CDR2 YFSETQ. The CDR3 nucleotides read TGCGCCAGCAGCTTGGGGACTAGCGGCTCTTCAGAGACCCAGTACTTC. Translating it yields CASSLGTSGSSETQYF.

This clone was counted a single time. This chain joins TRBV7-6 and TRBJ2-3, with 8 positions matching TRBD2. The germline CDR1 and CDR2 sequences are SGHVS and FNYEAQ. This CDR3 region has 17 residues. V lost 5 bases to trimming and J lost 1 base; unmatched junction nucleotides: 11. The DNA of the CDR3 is TGTGCCAGCAGCCCTACGACACCAGCGGGGGGCACAGATACGCAGTATTTT. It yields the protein CASSPTTPAGGTDTQYF.

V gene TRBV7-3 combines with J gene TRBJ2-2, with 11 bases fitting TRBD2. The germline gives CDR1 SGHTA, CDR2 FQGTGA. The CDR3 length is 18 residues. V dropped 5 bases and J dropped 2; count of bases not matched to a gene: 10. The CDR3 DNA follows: TGTGCCAGCAGCCCCCCCCCGGGACTAGCGGCCAACACCGGGGAGCTGTTTTTT. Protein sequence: CASSPPPGLAANTGELFF.

CDR3 nucleotide sequence: TGTGCCAGCAGCCCATTGGGAGGGGAACAGGTATCGACTGAAGCTTTCTTT. Its translation is CASSPLGGEQVSTEAFF. V usage is TRBV13 and J usage is TRBJ1-1, with a tentative D call TRBD1 (5 bases). Germline V gene sequence: CDR1 PRHDT, CDR2 FYEKMQ (reference sequence). The germline V and J ends were trimmed by 5 bases and 5 bases, with 24 bases remaining between them. The CDR3 runs 17 residues. The whole variable domain, filled in from reference TRBV13 and TRBJ1-1, reads AAGVIQSPRHLIKEKRETATLKCYPIPRHDTVYWYQQGPGQDPQFLISFYEKMQSDKGSIPDRFSAQQFSDYHSELNMSSLELGDSALYFCASSPLGGEQVSTEAFFGQGTRLTVV.

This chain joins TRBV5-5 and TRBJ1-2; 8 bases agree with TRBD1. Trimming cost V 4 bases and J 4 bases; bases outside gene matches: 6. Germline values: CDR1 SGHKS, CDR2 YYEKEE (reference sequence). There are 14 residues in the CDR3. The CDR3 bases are TGTGCCAGCAGCCCGGGACAGGAGTTCTATGGCTACACCTTC. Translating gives CASSPGQEFYGYTF.

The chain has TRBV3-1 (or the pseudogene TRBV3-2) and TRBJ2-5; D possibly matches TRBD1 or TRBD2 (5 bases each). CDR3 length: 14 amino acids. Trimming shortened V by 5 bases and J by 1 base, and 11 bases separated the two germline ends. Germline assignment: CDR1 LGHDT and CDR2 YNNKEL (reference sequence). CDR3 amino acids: CASSSPGAQETQYF. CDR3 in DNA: TGTGCCAGCAGCTCCCCCGGGGCCCAAGAGACCCAGTACTTC.